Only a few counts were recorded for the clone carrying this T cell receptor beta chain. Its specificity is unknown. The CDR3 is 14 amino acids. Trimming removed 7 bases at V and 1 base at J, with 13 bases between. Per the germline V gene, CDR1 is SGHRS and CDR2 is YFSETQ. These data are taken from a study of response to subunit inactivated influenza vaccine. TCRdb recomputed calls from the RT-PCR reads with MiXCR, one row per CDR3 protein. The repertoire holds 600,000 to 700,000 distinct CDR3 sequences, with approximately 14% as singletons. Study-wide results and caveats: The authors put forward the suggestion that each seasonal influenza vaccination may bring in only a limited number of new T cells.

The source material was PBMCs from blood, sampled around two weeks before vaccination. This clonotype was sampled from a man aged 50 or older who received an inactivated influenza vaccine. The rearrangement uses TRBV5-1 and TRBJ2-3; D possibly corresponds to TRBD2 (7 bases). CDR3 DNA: TGCGCCAGCGGGGGGGCCTTCGGCACAGATACGCAGTATTTT. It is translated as CASGGAFGTDTQYF.